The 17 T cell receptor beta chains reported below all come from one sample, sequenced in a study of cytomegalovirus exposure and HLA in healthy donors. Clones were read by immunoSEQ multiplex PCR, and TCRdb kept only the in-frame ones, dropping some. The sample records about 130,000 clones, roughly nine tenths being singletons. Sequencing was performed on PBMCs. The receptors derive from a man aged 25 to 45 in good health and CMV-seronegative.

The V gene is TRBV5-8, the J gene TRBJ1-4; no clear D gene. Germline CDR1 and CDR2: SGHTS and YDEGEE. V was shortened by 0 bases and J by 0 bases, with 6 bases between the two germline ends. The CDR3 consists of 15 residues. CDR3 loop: CASSLDSPTNEKLFF. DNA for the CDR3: TGTGCCAGCAGCTTGGACAGTCCAACTAATGAAAAACTGTTTTTT. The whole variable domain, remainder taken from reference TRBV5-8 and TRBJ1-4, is EAGVTQSPTHLIKTRGQQATLRCSPISGHTSVYWYQQALGLGLQFLLWYDEGEERNRGNFPPRFSGRQFPNYSSELNVNALELEDSALYLCASSLDSPTNEKLFFGSGTQLSVL.

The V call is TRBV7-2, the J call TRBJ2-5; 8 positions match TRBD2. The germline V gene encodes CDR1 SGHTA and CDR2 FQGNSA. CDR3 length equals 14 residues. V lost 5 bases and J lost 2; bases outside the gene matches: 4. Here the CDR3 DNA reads TGTGCCAGCAGCCTCGGGACTAGACAAGAGACCCAGTACTTC. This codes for CASSLGTRQETQYF.

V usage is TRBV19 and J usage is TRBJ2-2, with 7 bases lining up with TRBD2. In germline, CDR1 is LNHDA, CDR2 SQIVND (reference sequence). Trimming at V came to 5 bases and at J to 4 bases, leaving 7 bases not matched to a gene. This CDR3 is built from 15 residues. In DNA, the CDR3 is TGTGCCAGTAGTTATGGGGGAGGGCGCACCGGGGAGCTGTTTTTT. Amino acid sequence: CASSYGGGRTGELFF.

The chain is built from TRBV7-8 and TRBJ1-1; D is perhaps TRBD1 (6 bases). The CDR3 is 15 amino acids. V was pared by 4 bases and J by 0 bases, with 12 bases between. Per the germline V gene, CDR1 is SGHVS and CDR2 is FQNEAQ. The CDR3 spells CASSSVRGMNTEAFF. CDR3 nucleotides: TGTGCCAGCAGCTCGGTCAGGGGCATGAACACTGAAGCTTTCTTT.

CDR3: CASSLGGTSGTSYEQFF. CDR3 sequence (DNA): TGTGCCAGCAGCTTGGGGGGGACTAGCGGTACTTCGTATGAGCAGTTCTTC. The chain carries TRBV5-4 and TRBJ2-1, with TRBD2 identical over 11 bases. Germline values: CDR1 SGHNT, CDR2 YYREEE (reference sequence). The CDR3 sequence is 17 residues long. The V and J ends lost 0 bases and 8 bases, in that order; junction bases with no gene match: 10.

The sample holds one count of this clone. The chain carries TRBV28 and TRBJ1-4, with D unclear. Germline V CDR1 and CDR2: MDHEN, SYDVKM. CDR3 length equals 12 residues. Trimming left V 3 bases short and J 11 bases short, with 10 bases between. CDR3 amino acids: CASSFSPPKLFF. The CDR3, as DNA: TGTGCCAGCAGTTTTTCCCCCCCTAAACTGTTTTTT.

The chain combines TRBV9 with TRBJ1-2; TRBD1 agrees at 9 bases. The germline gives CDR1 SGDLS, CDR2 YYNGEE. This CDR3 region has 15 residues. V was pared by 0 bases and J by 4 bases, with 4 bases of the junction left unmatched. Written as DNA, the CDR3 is TGTGCCAGCAGCGTAGTAGGGACAGGGATCTATGGCTACACCTTC. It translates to CASSVVGTGIYGYTF.

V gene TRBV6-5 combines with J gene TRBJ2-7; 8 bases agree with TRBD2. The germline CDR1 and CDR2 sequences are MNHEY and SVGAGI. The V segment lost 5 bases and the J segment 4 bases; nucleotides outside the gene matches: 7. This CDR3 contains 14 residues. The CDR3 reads CASSPPTSVYEQYF. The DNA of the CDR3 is TGTGCCAGCAGTCCACCGACTAGCGTTTACGAGCAGTACTTC.

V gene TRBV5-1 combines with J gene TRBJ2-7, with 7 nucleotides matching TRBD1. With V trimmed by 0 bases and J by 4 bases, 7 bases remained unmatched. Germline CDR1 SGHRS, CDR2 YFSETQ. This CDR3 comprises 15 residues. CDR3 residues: CASSLAGTAFYEQYF. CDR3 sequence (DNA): TGCGCCAGCAGCTTGGCCGGGACAGCTTTTTACGAGCAGTACTTC.

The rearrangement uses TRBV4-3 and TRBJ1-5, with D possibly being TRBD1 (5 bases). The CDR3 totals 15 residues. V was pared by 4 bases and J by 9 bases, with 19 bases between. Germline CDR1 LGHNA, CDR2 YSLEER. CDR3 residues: CASSLVSRGLSPQHF. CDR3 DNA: TGCGCCAGCAGCCTGGTATCTAGGGGACTTTCGCCCCAGCATTTT.

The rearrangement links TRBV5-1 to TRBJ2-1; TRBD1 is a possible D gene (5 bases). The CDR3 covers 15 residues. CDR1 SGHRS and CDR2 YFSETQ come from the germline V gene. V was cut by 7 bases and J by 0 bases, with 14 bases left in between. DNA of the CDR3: TGCGCCAGCGGTTTGGTGGACACCTCCTACAATGAGCAGTTCTTC. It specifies CASGLVDTSYNEQFF. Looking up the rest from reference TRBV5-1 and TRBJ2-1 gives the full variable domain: KAGVTQTPRYLIKTRGQQVTLSCSPISGHRSVSWYQQTPGQGLQFLFEYFSETQRNKGNFPGRFSGRQFSNSRSEMNVSTLELGDSALYLCASGLVDTSYNEQFFGPGTRLTVL.

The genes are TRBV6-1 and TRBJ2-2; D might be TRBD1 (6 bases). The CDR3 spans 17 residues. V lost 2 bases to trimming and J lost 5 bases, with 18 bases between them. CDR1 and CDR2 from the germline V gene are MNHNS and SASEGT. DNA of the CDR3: TGTGCCAGCAGTGAACTTGTGAGGGGGAGTGTAACCGGGGAGCTGTTTTTT. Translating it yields CASSELVRGSVTGELFF.

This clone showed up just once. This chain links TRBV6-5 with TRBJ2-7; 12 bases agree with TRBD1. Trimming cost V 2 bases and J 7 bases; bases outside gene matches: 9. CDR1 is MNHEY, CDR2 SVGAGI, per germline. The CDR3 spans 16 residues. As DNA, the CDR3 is TGTGCCAGCAGTTACCATCCGGGACAGGGGGCTCGTGAGCAGTACTTC. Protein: CASSYHPGQGAREQYF.

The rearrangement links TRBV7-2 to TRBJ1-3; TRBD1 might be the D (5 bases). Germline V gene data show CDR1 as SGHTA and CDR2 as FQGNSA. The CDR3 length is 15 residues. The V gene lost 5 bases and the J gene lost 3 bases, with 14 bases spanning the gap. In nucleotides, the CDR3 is TGTGCCAGCAGCCTCGAGGCAGGGCTTGGAAACACCATATATTTT. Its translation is CASSLEAGLGNTIYF.

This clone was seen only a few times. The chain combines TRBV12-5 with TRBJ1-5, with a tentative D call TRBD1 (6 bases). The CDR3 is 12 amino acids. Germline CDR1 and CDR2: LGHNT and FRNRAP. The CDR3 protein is CASRQGNQPQHF. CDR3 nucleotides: TGTGCCTCCCGACAGGGCAATCAGCCCCAGCATTTT. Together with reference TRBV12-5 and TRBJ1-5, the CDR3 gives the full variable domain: DARVTQTPRHKVTEMGQEVTMRCQPILGHNTVFWYRQTMMQGLELLAYFRNRAPLDDSGMPKDRFSAEMPDATLATLKIQPSEPRDSAVYFCASRQGNQPQHFGDGTRLSIL.

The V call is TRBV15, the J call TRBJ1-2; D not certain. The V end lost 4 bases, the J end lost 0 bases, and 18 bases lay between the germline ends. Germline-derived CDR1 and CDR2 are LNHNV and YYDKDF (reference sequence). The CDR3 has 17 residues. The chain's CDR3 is CATSKKLAGNTNYGYTF. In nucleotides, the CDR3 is TGTGCCACCAGCAAAAAGCTGGCGGGAAACACTAACTATGGCTACACCTTC.

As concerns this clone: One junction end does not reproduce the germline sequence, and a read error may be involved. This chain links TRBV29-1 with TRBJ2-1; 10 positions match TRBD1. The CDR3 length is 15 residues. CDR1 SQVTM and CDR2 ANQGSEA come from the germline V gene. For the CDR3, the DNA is TGCAGCGCTGAAAGGACAGGGGGATCCTACAATGAGCAGTTCTTC. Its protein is CSAERTGGSYNEQFF.